Listed below are T cell receptor beta chains from one sample, sequenced in a study of T cells in Graves' hyperthyroidism and ophthalmopathy. TCRdb ran MiXCR on the multiplex PCR reads and lists one entry per CDR3 protein. The sample carries around 600,000 distinct CDR3 sequences, 15% to 19% recorded once. Sample: blood. The receptors originated from a woman aged 30 to 39 with Graves' hyperthyroidism. CDR3s include the opening cysteine and the closing phenylalanine or tryptophan. D genes are given only for firm matches. Size is omitted from some rows. Given values are once, few, many or a class for expanded clones.

V	J	D	size	CDR3	DNA
TRBV11-3	TRBJ2-1	NA	many	CASSPGEGQGSYNEQFF	TGTGCCAGCAGCCCGGGAGAGGGGCAGGGATCTTACAATGAGCAGTTCTTC
TRBV7-9	TRBJ2-7	TRBD2	many	CASLRLAGDEQYF	TGTGCCAGCCTTCGGCTAGCGGGAGACGAGCAGTACTTC
TRBV6-1	TRBJ2-1	NA	many	CASSSTSPTPNEQFF	TGTGCCAGCAGTTCGACAAGTCCTACCCCTAATGAGCAGTTCTTC
TRBV11-2	TRBJ2-3	NA	many	CASSYDTQYF	TGTGCCAGCAGCTATGATACGCAGTATTTT
TRBV4-1	TRBJ2-2	TRBD1	NA	CASSQEGGGRGPTGELFF	TGCGCCAGCAGCCAAGAAGGGGGCGGCAGGGGGCCCACCGGGGAGCTGTTTTTT
TRBV6-1	TRBJ2-2	NA	many	CASSQIGGTGELFF	TGTGCCAGCAGTCAAATAGGGGGGACCGGGGAGCTGTTTTTT
TRBV5-1	TRBJ2-7	NA	many	CASSPTRGSGTYEQYF	TGCGCCAGCAGCCCTACCCGGGGTAGCGGCACCTACGAGCAGTACTTC
TRBV12-3/TRBV12-4	TRBJ2-2	TRBD1	NA	CASRTDRVAGELFF	TGTGCCAGCAGGACGGACAGGGTCGCCGGGGAGCTGTTTTTT
TRBV4-2	TRBJ2-3	NA	many	CASSQGAGDTDTQYF	TGTGCCAGCAGCCAAGGGGCAGGGGACACAGATACGCAGTATTTT
TRBV28	TRBJ2-1	TRBD2	many	CASSRGLAGVNEQFF	TGTGCCAGCAGCCGGGGACTAGCGGGAGTTAATGAGCAGTTCTTC
TRBV27	TRBJ1-5	TRBD1	many	CASSLTSGGHQPQHF	TGTGCCAGCAGTTTGACCTCAGGGGGCCATCAGCCCCAGCATTTT
TRBV12-3/TRBV12-4	TRBJ2-1	TRBD2	many	CASSLAASGREGEQFF	TGTGCCAGCAGTTTAGCCGCTAGCGGGAGGGAGGGTGAGCAGTTCTTC
TRBV7-2	TRBJ2-5	TRBD1	many	CASSLGDRGYQETQYF	TGTGCCAGCAGCCTGGGGGACAGGGGGTACCAAGAGACCCAGTACTTC
TRBV28	TRBJ2-5	NA	many	CASSSSLEGEETQYF	TGTGCCAGCAGTTCGTCCCTGGAGGGAGAAGAGACCCAGTACTTC
TRBV9	TRBJ1-6	TRBD1	NA	CASSVGTGGNSPLHF	TGTGCCAGCAGTGTAGGGACAGGAGGAAATTCACCCCTCCACTTT
TRBV6-2/TRBV6-3	TRBJ1-1	NA	many	CASSPLMNTEAFF	TGTGCCAGCAGTCCTCTAATGAACACTGAAGCTTTCTTT
TRBV7-9	TRBJ2-7	TRBD2	few	CASSIAGTSDYEQYF	TGTGCCAGCAGCATCGCCGGGACTAGCGACTACGAGCAGTACTTC
TRBV29-1	TRBJ2-7	TRBD2	many	CSVAKNPRTSGSRGLVEQYF	TGCAGCGTTGCCAAGAACCCCCGGACTAGCGGGAGTCGGGGCCTCGTCGAGCAGTACTTC
TRBV18	TRBJ1-2	NA	few	CASSPRREENYGYTF	TGTGCCAGCTCACCGCGGAGAGAGGAAAACTATGGCTACACCTTC
TRBV4-1	TRBJ2-7	NA	NA	CASSPGSLAYEQYF	TGCGCCAGCAGCCCTGGCAGTCTGGCCTACGAGCAGTACTTC
TRBV14	TRBJ2-7	NA	few	CASSPRQHSYEQYF	TGTGCCAGCAGCCCCCGACAGCACTCCTACGAGCAGTACTTC
TRBV28	TRBJ1-2	NA	many	CASSRTEANYGYTF	TGTGCCAGCAGTCGGACTGAAGCTAACTATGGCTACACCTTC
TRBV11-2	TRBJ2-5	NA	many	CASSFQEQTQYF	TGTGCCAGCAGCTTTCAGGAGCAGACCCAGTACTTC
TRBV5-1	TRBJ2-1	TRBD2	few	CASRGSGSEQFF	TGCGCCAGCAGGGGGAGCGGGAGCGAACAGTTCTTC
TRBV28	TRBJ2-1	NA	NA	CASSLNSGQFF	TGTGCCAGCAGTCTAAACTCAGGGCAGTTCTTC
TRBV6-1	TRBJ2-2	NA	NA	CASGNQGSGTGELFF	TGTGCCAGCGGAAATCAGGGGTCGGGCACCGGGGAGCTGTTTTTT
TRBV6-1	TRBJ2-7	TRBD1	NA	CASTRTGVHEQYF	TGTGCCAGCACCAGGACAGGGGTACACGAGCAGTACTTC